A selection of T cell receptor beta chains follows, all from one sample in a study of CD8+CD57+ T cells in acquired aplastic anemia. Each CDR3 protein is one row after TCRdb ran MiXCR on the reads. The table shows 250,000 to 350,000 distinct CDR3 sequences, with approximately 57% occurring only once. The sample was sorted CD4+, CD8+, or CD8+CD57+ T cells (not recorded which) from PBMCs. The receptors were sampled from a human donor with severe aplastic anemia or a healthy control (not recorded which). Both conserved end residues are part of each CDR3. Each record gives: V gene, J gene, D gene, clone size, CDR3 DNA, CDR3 protein. The D gene is left open where the match is weak. Rows may omit the clone size; those that give it use once, few, many or a size class.

>TRBV24-1|TRBJ2-3|TRBD1|.
TGTGCCACCAGTGATTTGGCAGGGGGCCGGGGAGATACGCAGTATTTT
CATSDLAGGRGDTQYF
>TRBV2|TRBJ1-6|.|few
TGTGCCAGCAGTGCAGGGGTTCGCTCACCCCTCCACTTT
CASSAGVRSPLHF
>TRBV4-2|TRBJ1-5|.|.
TGTGCCAGCAGCCAAGACCCGCAGGGCAATCAGCCCCAGCATTTT
CASSQDPQGNQPQHF
>TRBV2|TRBJ2-2|TRBD1|.
TGTGCCAGCAGTGTGGGACAGGGGGCCGGGGAGCTGTTTTTT
CASSVGQGAGELFF
>TRBV6-4|TRBJ2-3|TRBD2|once
TGTGCCAGCAGTGACTCCGGGAGGGCAGATACGCAGTATTTT
CASSDSGRADTQYF
>TRBV19|TRBJ1-5|TRBD1|.
TGTGCCAGTATATCCCGGGACAGTAACCAGCCCCAGCATTTT
CASISRDSNQPQHF
>TRBV5-1|TRBJ1-1|.|.
TGCGCCAGCAGCCAAGAATCCCGGGTTTCGGAAGCTTTCTTT
CASSQESRVSEAFF
>TRBV5-1|TRBJ2-7|.|many
TGCGCCAGCAGCAGGGACGCCAGCTCCTACGAGCAGTACTTC
CASSRDASSYEQYF
>TRBV7-2|TRBJ2-5|.|many
TGTGCCAGCAGCTTAGCGGGGAACCAAGAGACCCAGTACTTC
CASSLAGNQETQYF
>TRBV5-8|TRBJ2-5|TRBD1|many
TGTGCCAGCAGCTGGGGACAGGCAAAGCAAGAGACCCAGTACTTC
CASSWGQAKQETQYF
>TRBV15|TRBJ1-5|.|.
TGTGCCACCAGCAGAAATGGACAGAACCTTTATAGCAATCAGCCCCAGCATTTT
CATSRNGQNLYSNQPQHF
>TRBV19|TRBJ2-1|.|few
TGTGCCAGTACCGAGAGGGGAGGACCGTACAATGAGCAGTTCTTC
CASTERGGPYNEQFF
>TRBV29-1|TRBJ1-4|.|many
TGCAGCGCGGGGGGAACAACTAATGAAAAACTGTTTTTT
CSAGGTTNEKLFF
>TRBV19|TRBJ2-7|.|many
TGTGCCAGAACCCGCACCGGCCGACAGTCTTCTTTTCACGAGCAGTACTTC
CARTRTGRQSSFHEQYF
>TRBV15|TRBJ2-3|TRBD2|.
TGTGCCACCAGCGGACTAGCGGGCGGAATAGTTGGCACAGATACGCAGTATTTT
CATSGLAGGIVGTDTQYF
>TRBV5-1|TRBJ1-4|.|many
TGCGCCAGCAGCCGGGGAGACGGAAATGAAAAACTGTTTTTT
CASSRGDGNEKLFF
>TRBV3-1|TRBJ2-7|TRBD1|many
TGTGCCAGCAGCCGGACAGGGGGAGGGTACGAGCAGTACTTC
CASSRTGGGYEQYF
>TRBV7-9|TRBJ2-2|TRBD2|.
TGTGCCAGCAGCCAGGCATTAGCGGGAGGGCTGGGCACCGGGGAGCTGTTTTTT
CASSQALAGGLGTGELFF
>TRBV7-8|TRBJ1-6|.|few
TGTGCCAGCAGCTTAGCGAGGGACTATAATTCACCCCTCCACTTT
CASSLARDYNSPLHF
>TRBV25-1|TRBJ1-3|.|.
TGTGCCAGCAGTGTAGGGGTGAAAGGAAACACCATATATTTT
CASSVGVKGNTIYF
>TRBV5-6|TRBJ2-2|.|.
TGTGCCAGCAGCTTGGGACAATCCGGCGGGGAGCTGTTTTTT
CASSLGQSGGELFF
>TRBV5-1|TRBJ2-5|TRBD2|many
TGCGCCAGTGGGTTGGGGCTAGCGGAAGAGACCCAGTACTTC
CASGLGLAEETQYF
>TRBV19|TRBJ1-1|.|once
TGTGCCAGTAGTATCATTGGCAGCTTTGGATCGAACACTGAAGCTTTCTTT
CASSIIGSFGSNTEAFF
>TRBV27|TRBJ2-1|TRBD2|.
TGTGCCAGCAGTTTAAGCGGGGGGGCGTATGAGCAGTTCTTC
CASSLSGGAYEQFF
>TRBV11-2|TRBJ1-1|.|many
TGTGCCAGCAGCTTAGTCCCCGATGCCACTGAAGCTTTCTTT
CASSLVPDATEAFF
>TRBV7-9|TRBJ2-7|.|.
TGTGCCAGCAAACCGGACGGGTACTACGAGCAGTACTTC
CASKPDGYYEQYF
>TRBV18|TRBJ2-6|.|few
TGTGCCAGCTCGGCCGACGTGGACAGACACTCTGGGGCCAACGTCCTGACTTTC
CASSADVDRHSGANVLTF
>TRBV9|TRBJ1-2|.|.
TGCGCCAGTTACTATGGCTACACCTTC
CASYYGYTF
>TRBV7-3|TRBJ2-6|.|.
TGTGCCAGCAGCTCGGGGCTTGGGGCCAACGTCCTGACTTTC
CASSSGLGANVLTF
>TRBV25-1|TRBJ1-6|TRBD1|.
TGTGCCAGCACCCAGGGGGCAGGGTCACCCCTCCACTTT
CASTQGAGSPLHF
>TRBV4-2|TRBJ2-3|.|many
TGTGCCAGCCGGGGAGGCACAGATACGCAGTATTTT
CASRGGTDTQYF
>TRBV5-5|TRBJ1-5|TRBD1|many
TGTGCCAGCAGCTTGGGGGCTATAACAGGGGGTCAGCCCCAGCATTTT
CASSLGAITGGQPQHF
>TRBV5-6|TRBJ2-3|TRBD2|.
TGTGCCAGCAGCTTGGGTTCAAGCGGGAGAGCAGATACGCAGTATTTT
CASSLGSSGRADTQYF
>TRBV11-3|TRBJ2-2|.|.
TGTGCCAGCAGCTTGAACCCCAGGGACACCGGGGAGCTGTTTTTT
CASSLNPRDTGELFF
>TRBV24-1|TRBJ2-7|TRBD1|.
TGTGCCACCAGTGATCGACAGGGGTGGGAGCAGTACTTC
CATSDRQGWEQYF
>TRBV5-1|TRBJ1-1|.|.
TGCGCCAGCAGCTTGGGTTGGGGAGGAGCCACTGAAGCTTTCTTT
CASSLGWGGATEAFF
>TRBV2|TRBJ1-4|.|.
TGTGCCAGCAGTGATCTTGGCCACCAGGGCGCCTTAGAAAAACTGTTTTTT
CASSDLGHQGALEKLFF
>TRBV7-6|TRBJ2-6|.|.
TGTGCCAGCAGCCGCTGGGGGGAGGGGGCCAACGTCCTGACTTTC
CASSRWGEGANVLTF
>TRBV10-3|TRBJ2-1|TRBD2|.
TGTGCCATCAGTGATTCGTCTAGCGGGAGAAATGAGCAGTTCTTC
CAISDSSSGRNEQFF
>TRBV7-3|TRBJ2-3|.|.
TGTGCCAGCAGCACTCGGACGAGCACAGATACGCAGTATTTT
CASSTRTSTDTQYF
>TRBV29-1|TRBJ2-5|.|.
TGCAGTTACGAGGCCGCTCAAGAGACCCAGTACTTC
CSYEAAQETQYF
>TRBV29-1|TRBJ2-3|TRBD2|many
TGCAGCGTCAGCGGGGGGGGCACAGATACGCAGTATTTT
CSVSGGGTDTQYF
>TRBV10-2|TRBJ2-3|.|.
TGCGCCAGCTCGGGCCAGGGGAGAGATACGCAGTATTTT
CASSGQGRDTQYF